This TCR beta chain was captured in a study of T-cell reconstitution after alpha-beta-depleted transplantation in children. Unique molecular identifiers were incorporated when the TCRbeta library was constructed. TCRdb fed the PCR reads into MiXCR, producing one record per CDR3 protein. Here the sample spans approximately 230,000 distinct CDR3 sequences, about 25% being singletons. In germline, CDR1 is DFQATT, CDR2 SNEGSKA (reference sequence). V lost 8 bases, J lost 8 bases, and 7 bases lay in between. The CDR3 has 10 residues. Findings and caveats of the study: Reportedly, roughly two months post-transplant, alpha-beta T cells arose from several hundred expanded graft clones.

This clonotype was observed a single time. No antigen is known for it. The chain combines TRBV20-1 with TRBJ1-6, with D hard to call. This specimen consisted of PBMCs, obtained before TCRalphabeta/CD19-depleted stem cell transplant. This receptor was obtained from a girl aged 2 to 9 with Fanconi anemia, due to receive a stem cell transplant. The CDR3 spells CSSADSPLHF. CDR3 nucleotide sequence: TGCAGTTCGGCAGATTCACCCCTCCACTTT.